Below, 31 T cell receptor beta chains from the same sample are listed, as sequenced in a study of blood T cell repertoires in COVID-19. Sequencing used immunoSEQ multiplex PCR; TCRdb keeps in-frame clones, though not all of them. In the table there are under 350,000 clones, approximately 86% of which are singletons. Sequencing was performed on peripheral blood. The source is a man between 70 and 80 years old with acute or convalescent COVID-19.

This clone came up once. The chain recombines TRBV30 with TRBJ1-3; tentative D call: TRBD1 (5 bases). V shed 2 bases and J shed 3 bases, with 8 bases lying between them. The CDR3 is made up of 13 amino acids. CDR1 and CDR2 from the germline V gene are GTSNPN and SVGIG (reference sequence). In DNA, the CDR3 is TGTGCCTGGAGTCAGGGAAATGGAAACACCATATATTTT. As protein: CAWSQGNGNTIYF.

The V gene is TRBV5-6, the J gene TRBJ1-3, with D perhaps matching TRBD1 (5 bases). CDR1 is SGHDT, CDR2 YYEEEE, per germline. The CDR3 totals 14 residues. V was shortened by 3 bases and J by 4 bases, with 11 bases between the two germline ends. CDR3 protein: CASSSGTVGNTIYF. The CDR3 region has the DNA TGTGCCAGCAGCTCGGGGACTGTGGGAAACACCATATATTTT.

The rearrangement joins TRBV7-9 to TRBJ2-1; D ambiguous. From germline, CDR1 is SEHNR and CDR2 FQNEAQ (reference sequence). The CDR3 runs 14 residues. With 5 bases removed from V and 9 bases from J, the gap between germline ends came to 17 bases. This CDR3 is CASSRETDSGEQFF. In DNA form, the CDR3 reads TGTGCCAGCAGCAGAGAAACGGATTCGGGTGAGCAGTTCTTC.

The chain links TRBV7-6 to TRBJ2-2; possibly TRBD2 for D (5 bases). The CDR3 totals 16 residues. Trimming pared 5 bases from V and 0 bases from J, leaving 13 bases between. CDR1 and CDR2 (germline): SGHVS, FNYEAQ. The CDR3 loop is CASSPELAANTGELFF. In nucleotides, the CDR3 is TGTGCCAGCAGCCCAGAGCTAGCTGCGAACACCGGGGAGCTGTTTTTT.

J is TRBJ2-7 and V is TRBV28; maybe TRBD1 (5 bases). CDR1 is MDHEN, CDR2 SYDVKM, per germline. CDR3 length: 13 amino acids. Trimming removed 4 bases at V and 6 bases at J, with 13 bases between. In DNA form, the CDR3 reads TGTGCCAGCAGTTACACCCAGGGCGGCGAGCAGTACTTC. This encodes CASSYTQGGEQYF.

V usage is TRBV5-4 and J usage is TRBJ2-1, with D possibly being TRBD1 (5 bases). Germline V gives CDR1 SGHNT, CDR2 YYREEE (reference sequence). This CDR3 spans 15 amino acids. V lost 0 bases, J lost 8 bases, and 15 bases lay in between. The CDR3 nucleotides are TGTGCCAGCAGCTTGGGAGTACAGGTGGGTGATGAGCAGTTCTTC. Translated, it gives CASSLGVQVGDEQFF.

The CDR3 DNA reads TGTGCCAGCAGTTACTCAAGCGGAGCCGGATACTCTAGCACAGATACGCAGTATTTT. This gives the protein CASSYSSGAGYSSTDTQYF. The V and J genes are TRBV6-2 or TRBV6-3 and TRBJ2-3; TRBD2 is a possible D gene (5 bases). The V end was cut by 0 bases, the J end by 0 bases, with 19 bases between. The length of the CDR3 is 19 residues. The germline V gene has CDR1 MNHEY and CDR2 SVGEGT.

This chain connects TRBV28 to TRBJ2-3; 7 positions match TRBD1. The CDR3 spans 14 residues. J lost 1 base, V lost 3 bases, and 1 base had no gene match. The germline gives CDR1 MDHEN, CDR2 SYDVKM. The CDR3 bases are TGTGCCAGCAGTTTCACAGGGGGCACAGATACGCAGTATTTT. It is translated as CASSFTGGTDTQYF.

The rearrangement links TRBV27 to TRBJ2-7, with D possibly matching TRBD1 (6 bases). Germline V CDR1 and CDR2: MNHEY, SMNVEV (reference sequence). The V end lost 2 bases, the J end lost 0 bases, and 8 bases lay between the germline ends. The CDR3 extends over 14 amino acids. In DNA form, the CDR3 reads TGTGCCAGCAGTTTAACAGGGAGCTCCTACGAGCAGTACTTC. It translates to CASSLTGSSYEQYF.

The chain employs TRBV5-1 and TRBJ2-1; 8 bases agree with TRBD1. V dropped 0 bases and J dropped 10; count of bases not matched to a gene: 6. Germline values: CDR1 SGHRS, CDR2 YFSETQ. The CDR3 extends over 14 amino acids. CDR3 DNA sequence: TGCGCCAGCAGCTTGGTGCAGGGGGCATGGGAGCAGTTCTTC. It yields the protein CASSLVQGAWEQFF.

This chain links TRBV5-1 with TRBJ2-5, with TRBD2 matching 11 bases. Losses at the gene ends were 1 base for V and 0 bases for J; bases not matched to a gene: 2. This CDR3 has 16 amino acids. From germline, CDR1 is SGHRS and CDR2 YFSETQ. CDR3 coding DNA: TGCGCCAGCAGCTTGTATAGCGGGGGGGACCAAGAGACCCAGTACTTC. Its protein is CASSLYSGGDQETQYF. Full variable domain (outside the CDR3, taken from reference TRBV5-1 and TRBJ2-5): KAGVTQTPRYLIKTRGQQVTLSCSPISGHRSVSWYQQTPGQGLQFLFEYFSETQRNKGNFPGRFSGRQFSNSRSEMNVSTLELGDSALYLCASSLYSGGDQETQYFGPGTRLLVL.

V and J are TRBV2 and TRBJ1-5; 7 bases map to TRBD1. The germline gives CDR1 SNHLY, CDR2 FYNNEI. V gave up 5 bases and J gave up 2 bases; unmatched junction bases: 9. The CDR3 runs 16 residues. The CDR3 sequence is CASSNIQGVGNQPQHF. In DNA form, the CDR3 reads TGTGCCAGCAGTAACATTCAGGGGGTCGGCAATCAGCCCCAGCATTTT.

In DNA, the CDR3 is TGTGCCACCCGGGAGGATACGCAGTATTTT. Protein product: CATREDTQYF. The gene calls are TRBV10-3 and TRBJ2-3; TRBD2 might be the D (6 bases). Germline V gives CDR1 ENHRY, CDR2 SYGVKD. Trimming took off 10 bases at V and 6 bases at J, with 8 bases between the two ends. The CDR3 totals 10 residues.

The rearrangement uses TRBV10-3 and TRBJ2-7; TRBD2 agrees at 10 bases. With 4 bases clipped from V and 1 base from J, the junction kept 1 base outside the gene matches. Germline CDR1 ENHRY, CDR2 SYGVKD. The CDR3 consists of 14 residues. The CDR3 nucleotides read TGTGCCATCAGTGTGGGACTAGCGTCCTACGAGCAGTACTTC. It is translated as CAISVGLASYEQYF.

CDR3 DNA: TGTGCCTGGTGGGGGGAGGGGGTGCCTCGTGGCTACACCTTC. Amino acid sequence: CAWWGEGVPRGYTF. V and J are TRBV30 and TRBJ1-2, with a possible D match to TRBD1 (6 bases). The length of the CDR3 is 14 residues. Trimming removed 5 bases from V and 7 bases from J, with 20 bases in between. Germline loops: CDR1 GTSNPN, CDR2 SVGIG (reference sequence). The variable domain in full, with the rest retrieved from reference TRBV30 and TRBJ1-2, is SQTIHQWPATLVQPVGSPLSLECTVEGTSNPNLYWYRQAAGRGLQLLFYSVGIGQISSEVPQNLSASRPQDRQFILSSKKLLLSDSGFYLCAWWGEGVPRGYTFGSGTRLTVV.

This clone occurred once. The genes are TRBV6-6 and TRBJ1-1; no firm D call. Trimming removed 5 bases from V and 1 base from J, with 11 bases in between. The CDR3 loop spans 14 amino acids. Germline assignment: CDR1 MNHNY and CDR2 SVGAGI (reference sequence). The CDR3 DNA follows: TGTGCCAGCAGTGGGCGACACCCGAACACTGAAGCTTTCTTT. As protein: CASSGRHPNTEAFF.

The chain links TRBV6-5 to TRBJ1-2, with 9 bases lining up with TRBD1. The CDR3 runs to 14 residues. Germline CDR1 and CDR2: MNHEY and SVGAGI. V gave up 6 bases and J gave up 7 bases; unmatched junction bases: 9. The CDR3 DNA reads TGTGCCAGCAGCCAAACAGGGGGCGCGGGTGGCTACACCTTC. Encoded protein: CASSQTGGAGGYTF.

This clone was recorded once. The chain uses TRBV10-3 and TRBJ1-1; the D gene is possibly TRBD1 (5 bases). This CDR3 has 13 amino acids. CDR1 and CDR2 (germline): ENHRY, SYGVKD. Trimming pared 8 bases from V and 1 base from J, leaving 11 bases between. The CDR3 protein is CAISPGKNTEAFF. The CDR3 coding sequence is TGTGCCATCTCTCCAGGGAAGAACACTGAAGCTTTCTTT.

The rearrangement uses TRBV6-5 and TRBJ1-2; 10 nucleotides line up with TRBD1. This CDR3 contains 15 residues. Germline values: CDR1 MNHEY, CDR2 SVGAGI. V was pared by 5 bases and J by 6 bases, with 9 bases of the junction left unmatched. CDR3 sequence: CASSRIAGTGDGYTF. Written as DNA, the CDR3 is TGTGCCAGCAGTCGGATAGCCGGGACAGGGGATGGCTACACCTTC.

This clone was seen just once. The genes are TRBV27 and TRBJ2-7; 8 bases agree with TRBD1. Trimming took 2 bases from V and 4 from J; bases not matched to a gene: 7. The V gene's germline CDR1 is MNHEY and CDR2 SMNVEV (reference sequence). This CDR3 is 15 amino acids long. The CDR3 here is CASSLLAGGVYEQYF. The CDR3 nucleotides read TGTGCCAGCAGTTTACTTGCAGGGGGCGTTTACGAGCAGTACTTC.

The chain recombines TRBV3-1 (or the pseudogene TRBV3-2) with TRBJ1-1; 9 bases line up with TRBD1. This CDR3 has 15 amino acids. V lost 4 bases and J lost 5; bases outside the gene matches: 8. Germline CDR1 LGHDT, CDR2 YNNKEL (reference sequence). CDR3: CASSPPGTGRTEAFF. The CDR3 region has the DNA TGTGCCAGCAGCCCCCCAGGGACAGGGCGAACTGAAGCTTTCTTT.

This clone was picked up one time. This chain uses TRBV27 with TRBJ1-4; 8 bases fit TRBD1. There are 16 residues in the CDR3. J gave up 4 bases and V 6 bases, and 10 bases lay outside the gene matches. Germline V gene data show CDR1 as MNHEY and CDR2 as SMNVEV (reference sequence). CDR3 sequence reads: CASRRGQGAVNEKLFF. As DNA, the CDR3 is TGTGCCAGCAGACGGGGGCAGGGGGCAGTTAATGAAAAACTGTTTTTT.

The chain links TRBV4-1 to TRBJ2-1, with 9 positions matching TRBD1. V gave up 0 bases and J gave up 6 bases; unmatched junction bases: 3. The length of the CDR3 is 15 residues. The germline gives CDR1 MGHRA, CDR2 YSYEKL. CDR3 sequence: CASSQEGQGFNEQFF. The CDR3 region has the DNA TGCGCCAGCAGCCAAGAGGGACAGGGTTTCAATGAGCAGTTCTTC.

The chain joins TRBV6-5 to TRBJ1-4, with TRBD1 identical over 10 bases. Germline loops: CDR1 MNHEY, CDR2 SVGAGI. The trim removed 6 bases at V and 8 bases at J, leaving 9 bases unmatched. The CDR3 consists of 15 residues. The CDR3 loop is CASRPTGGINEKLFF. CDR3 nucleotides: TGTGCCAGCAGGCCGACAGGGGGCATTAACGAAAAACTGTTTTTT.

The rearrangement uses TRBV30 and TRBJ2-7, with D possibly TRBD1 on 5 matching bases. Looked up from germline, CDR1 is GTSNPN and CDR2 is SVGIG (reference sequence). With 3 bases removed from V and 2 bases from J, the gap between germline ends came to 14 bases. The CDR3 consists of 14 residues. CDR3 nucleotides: TGTGCCTGGAGGGGTAAAGGGGCCACCTACGAGCAGTACTTC. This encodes CAWRGKGATYEQYF.

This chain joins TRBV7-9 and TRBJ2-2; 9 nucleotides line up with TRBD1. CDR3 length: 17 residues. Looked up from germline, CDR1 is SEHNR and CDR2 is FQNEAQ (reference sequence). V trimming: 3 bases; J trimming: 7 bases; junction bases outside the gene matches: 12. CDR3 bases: TGTGCCAGCAGCTTCTACCCCGGGACAGGGTCCGACGGGGAGCTGTTTTTT. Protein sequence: CASSFYPGTGSDGELFF.

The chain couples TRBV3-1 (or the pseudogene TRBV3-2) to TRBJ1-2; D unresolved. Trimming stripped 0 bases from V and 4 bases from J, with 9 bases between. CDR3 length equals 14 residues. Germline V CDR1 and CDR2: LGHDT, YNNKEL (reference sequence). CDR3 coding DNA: TGTGCCAGCAGCCAAGATCAGCAGGCCTATGGCTACACCTTC. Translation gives CASSQDQQAYGYTF.

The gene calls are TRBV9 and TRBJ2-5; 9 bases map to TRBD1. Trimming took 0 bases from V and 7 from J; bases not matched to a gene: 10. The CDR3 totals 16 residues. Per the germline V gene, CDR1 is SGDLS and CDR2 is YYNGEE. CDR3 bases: TGTGCCAGCAGCGTAGCCTCAGGACAGGGGAAAGGGACCCAGTACTTC. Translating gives CASSVASGQGKGTQYF.

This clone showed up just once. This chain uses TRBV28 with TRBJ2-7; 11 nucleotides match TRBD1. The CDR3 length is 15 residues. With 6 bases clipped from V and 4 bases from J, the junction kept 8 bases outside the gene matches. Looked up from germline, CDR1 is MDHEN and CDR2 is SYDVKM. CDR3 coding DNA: TGTGCCAGCAGGGTCGGGGGACAGGGGGTATACGAGCAGTACTTC. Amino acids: CASRVGGQGVYEQYF.

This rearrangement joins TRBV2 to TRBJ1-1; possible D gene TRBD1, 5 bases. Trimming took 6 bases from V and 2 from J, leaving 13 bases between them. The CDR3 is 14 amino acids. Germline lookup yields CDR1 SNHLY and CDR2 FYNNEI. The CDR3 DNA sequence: TGTGCCAGCAGGGCCCATGGGGCTAACACTGAAGCTTTCTTT. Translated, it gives CASRAHGANTEAFF.

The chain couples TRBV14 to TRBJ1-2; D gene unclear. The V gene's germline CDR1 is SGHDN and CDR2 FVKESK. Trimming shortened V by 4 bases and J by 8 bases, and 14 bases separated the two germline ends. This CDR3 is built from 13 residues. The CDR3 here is CASSPFSGSGYTF. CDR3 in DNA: TGTGCCAGCAGCCCCTTTTCAGGTTCAGGCTACACCTTC.